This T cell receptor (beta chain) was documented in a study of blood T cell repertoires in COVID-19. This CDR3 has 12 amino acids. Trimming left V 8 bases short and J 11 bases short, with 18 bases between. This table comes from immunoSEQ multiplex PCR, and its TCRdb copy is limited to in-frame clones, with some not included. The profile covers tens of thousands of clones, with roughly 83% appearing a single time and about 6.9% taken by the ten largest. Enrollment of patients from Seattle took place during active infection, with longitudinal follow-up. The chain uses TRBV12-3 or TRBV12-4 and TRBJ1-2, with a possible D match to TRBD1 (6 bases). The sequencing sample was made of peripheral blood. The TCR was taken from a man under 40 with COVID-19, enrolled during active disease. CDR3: CASGDDTGRYTF. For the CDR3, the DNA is TGTGCCAGCGGGGATGACACAGGGAGATACACCTTC.